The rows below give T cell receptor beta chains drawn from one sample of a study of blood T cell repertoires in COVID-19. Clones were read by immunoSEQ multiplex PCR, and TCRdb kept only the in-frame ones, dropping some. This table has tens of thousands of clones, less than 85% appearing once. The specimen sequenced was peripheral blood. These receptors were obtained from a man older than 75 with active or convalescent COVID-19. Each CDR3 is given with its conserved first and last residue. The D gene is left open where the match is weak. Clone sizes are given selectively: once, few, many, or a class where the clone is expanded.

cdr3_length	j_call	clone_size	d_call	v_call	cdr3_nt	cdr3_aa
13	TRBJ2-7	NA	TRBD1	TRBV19	TGTGCCAGTAGTCCAACAGGGGCCTACGAGCAGTACTTC	CASSPTGAYEQYF
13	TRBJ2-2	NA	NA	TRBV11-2	TGTGCCAGCAGCTTAGAAACTGCCGGGGAGCTGTTTTTT	CASSLETAGELFF
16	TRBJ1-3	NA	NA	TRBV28	TGTGCCAGCAGTTTAAGCCGGGGGGCGTCTGGAAACACCATATATTTT	CASSLSRGASGNTIYF
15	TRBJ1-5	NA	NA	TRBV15	TGTGCCACCAGCAGAGAAGGGGATCGCAATCAGCCCCAGCATTTT	CATSREGDRNQPQHF
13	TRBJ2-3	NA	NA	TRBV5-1	TGCGCCAGCAGCTTGGTACCGGGGAATACGCAGTATTTT	CASSLVPGNTQYF
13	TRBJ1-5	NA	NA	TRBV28	TGTGCCAGCAGTCGAAGCTTCTATCAGCCCCAGCATTTT	CASSRSFYQPQHF
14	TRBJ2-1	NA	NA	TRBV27	TGTGCCAGCAGTTTATATGATTCGGGGAATGAGCAGTTCTTC	CASSLYDSGNEQFF
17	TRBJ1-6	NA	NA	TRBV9	TGTGCCAGCAGCGTAGGAGGGATGCGGGTCTCCAATTCACCCCTCCACTTT	CASSVGGMRVSNSPLHF
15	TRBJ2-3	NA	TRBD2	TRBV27	TGTGCCACACTAGGACTAGCGGAAGGCACAGATACGCAGTATTTT	CATLGLAEGTDTQYF
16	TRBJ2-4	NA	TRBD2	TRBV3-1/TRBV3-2	TGTGCCAGCAGCCTATCTAGCGGGAGGGCGGGAAACATTCAGTACTTC	CASSLSSGRAGNIQYF
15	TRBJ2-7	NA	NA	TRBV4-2	TGTGCCAGCAGCCAAGGGGCAGGGGGGCCCTACGAGCAGTACTTC	CASSQGAGGPYEQYF
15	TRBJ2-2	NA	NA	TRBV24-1	TGTGCCACCAGTGGTTCGGGGTCAGGGGCCGGGGAGCTGTTTTTT	CATSGSGSGAGELFF
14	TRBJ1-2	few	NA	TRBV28	TGTGCCAGCAGTTCCCCCACAGGGACCTATGGCTACACCTTC	CASSSPTGTYGYTF
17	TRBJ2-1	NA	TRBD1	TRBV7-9	TGTGCCAGCAGCCGATACAGGGGCTATGCTATCTACAATGAGCAGTTCTTC	CASSRYRGYAIYNEQFF
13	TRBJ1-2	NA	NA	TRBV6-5	TGTGCCAGCAGTCGACAGGTCGACTATGGCTACACCTTC	CASSRQVDYGYTF
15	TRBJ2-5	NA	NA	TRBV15	TGTGCCACCAGCGCTCTGAACAGGGAACAAGAGACCCAGTACTTC	CATSALNREQETQYF
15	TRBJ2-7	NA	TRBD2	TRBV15	TGTGCCACCAGCTTGACTAGCGGGGGGACCTACGAGCAGTACTTC	CATSLTSGGTYEQYF
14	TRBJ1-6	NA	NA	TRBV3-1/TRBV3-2	TGTGCCAGCAGCCAAGATGGGGGGGTCTCACCCCTCCACTTT	CASSQDGGVSPLHF
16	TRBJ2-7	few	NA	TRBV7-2	TGTGCCAGCAGCTTAGAATGGGCAGGAAGCTCCTACGAGCAGTACTTC	CASSLEWAGSSYEQYF
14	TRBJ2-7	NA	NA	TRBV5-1	TGCGCCAGCAGCCCTGTCGGGGGGCGAGGGGAGCAGTACTTC	CASSPVGGRGEQYF